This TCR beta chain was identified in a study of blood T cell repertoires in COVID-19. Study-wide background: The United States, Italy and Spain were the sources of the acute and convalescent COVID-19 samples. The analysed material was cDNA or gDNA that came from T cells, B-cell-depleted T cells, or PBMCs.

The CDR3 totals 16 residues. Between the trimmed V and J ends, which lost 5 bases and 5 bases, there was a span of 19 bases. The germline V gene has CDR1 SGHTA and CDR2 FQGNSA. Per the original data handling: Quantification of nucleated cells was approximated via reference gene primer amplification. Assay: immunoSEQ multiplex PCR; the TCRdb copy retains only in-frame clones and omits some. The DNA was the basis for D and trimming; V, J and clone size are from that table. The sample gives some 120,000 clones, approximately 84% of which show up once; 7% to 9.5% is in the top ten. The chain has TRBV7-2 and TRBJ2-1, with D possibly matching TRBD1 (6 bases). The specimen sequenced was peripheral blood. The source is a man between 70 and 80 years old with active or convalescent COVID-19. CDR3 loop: CASSEAGTRGHNEQFF. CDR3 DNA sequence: TGTGCCAGCAGCGAAGCCGGGACAAGGGGCCACAATGAGCAGTTCTTC.